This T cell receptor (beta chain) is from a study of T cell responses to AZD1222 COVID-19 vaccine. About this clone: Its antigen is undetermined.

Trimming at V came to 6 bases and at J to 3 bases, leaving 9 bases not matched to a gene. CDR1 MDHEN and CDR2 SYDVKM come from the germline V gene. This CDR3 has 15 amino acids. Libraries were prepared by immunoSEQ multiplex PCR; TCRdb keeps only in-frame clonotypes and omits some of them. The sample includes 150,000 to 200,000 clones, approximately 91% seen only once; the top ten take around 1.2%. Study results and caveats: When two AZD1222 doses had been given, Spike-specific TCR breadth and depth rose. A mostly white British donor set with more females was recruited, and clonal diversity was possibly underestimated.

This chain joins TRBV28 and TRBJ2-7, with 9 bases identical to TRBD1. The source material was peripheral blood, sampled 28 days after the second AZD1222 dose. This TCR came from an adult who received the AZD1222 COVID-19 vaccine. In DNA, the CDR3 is TGTGCCAGCAGCTTTCCTACGGACAGGGGCTACGAGCAGTACTTC. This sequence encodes CASSFPTDRGYEQYF.